Below are 31 T cell receptor beta chains sequenced from a single sample in a study of blood T cell repertoires in COVID-19. Data came from immunoSEQ multiplex PCR; TCRdb stores just in-frame clones and leaves some out. The sample has fewer than 300,000 clones, over 75% seen once; the top ten hold 0.95% to 1.3%. Sequencing was done on a sample of PBMCs or T cells enriched from blood (not recorded which). The receptors come from a woman in her 30s who had recovered from COVID-19.

The chain couples TRBV2 to TRBJ2-1, with D possibly being TRBD2 (6 bases). Trimming pared 4 bases from V and 1 base from J, leaving 11 bases between. CDR1 and CDR2 (germline): SNHLY, FYNNEI. CDR3 length: 15 residues. CDR3 region: CASSVVSGSYNEQFF. The DNA for the CDR3 is TGTGCCAGCAGTGTGGTTAGCGGATCCTACAATGAGCAGTTCTTC.

The J gene is TRBJ1-1, the V gene TRBV7-2; D is perhaps TRBD1 (5 bases). The V end lost 6 bases, the J end lost 2 bases, and 10 bases lay between the germline ends. This CDR3 has 13 residues. CDR1 is SGHTA and CDR2 is FQGNSA in the germline V gene. The DNA of the CDR3 is TGTGCCAGCAGTCTAGACAGTAACACTGAAGCTTTCTTT. Protein product: CASSLDSNTEAFF.

The chain employs TRBV28 and TRBJ1-6, with D possibly TRBD1 on 6 matching bases. Trimming took 5 bases from V and 5 from J, leaving 13 bases between them. The CDR3 has 15 amino acids. The germline V gene has CDR1 MDHEN and CDR2 SYDVKM. The chain's CDR3 is CASSGYRVDNSPLHF. The CDR3 region has the DNA TGTGCCAGCAGTGGTTACAGGGTGGATAATTCACCCCTCCACTTT.

This chain uses TRBV7-9 with TRBJ1-1; D remains ambiguous. Germline V gives CDR1 SEHNR, CDR2 FQNEAQ (reference sequence). This CDR3 has 15 amino acids. V lost 11 bases to trimming and J lost 1 base, with 20 bases between them. Here the CDR3 reads CAGGKSPRGNTEAFF. The DNA for the CDR3 is TGTGCCGGAGGGAAATCTCCCCGTGGGAACACTGAAGCTTTCTTT.

The chain combines TRBV11-2 with TRBJ2-5; 9 nucleotides match TRBD1. The ends lost 1 base at V and 2 bases at J; junction bases unmatched: 5. CDR1 and CDR2 from the germline V gene are SGHAT and FQNNGV. CDR3 size: 16 residues. Here the CDR3 DNA reads TGTGCCAGCAGCTTAGGACAGGGGGTACGTCAAGAGACCCAGTACTTC. This sequence encodes CASSLGQGVRQETQYF.

V gene TRBV16 combines with J gene TRBJ2-1, with 10 bases lining up with TRBD2. Looked up from germline, CDR1 is KGHSY and CDR2 is FQNENV. This CDR3 has 20 residues. The V segment lost 8 bases and the J segment 3 bases; nucleotides outside the gene matches: 22. CDR3 bases: TGTGCCAGCCTTGGGGCTAGCGGGAGTCTTCCATCCAAGAGCTACAATGAGCAGTTCTTC. Its protein is CASLGASGSLPSKSYNEQFF. Looking up the rest from reference TRBV16 and TRBJ2-1 gives the full variable domain: GEEVAQTPKHLVRGEGQKAKLYCAPIKGHSYVFWYQQVLKNEFKFLISFQNENVFDETGMPKERFSAKCLPNSPCSLEIQATKLEDSAVYFCASLGASGSLPSKSYNEQFFGPGTRLTVL.

The chain combines TRBV4-1 with TRBJ1-6; 7 bases are a match to TRBD1. Trimming took 1 base from V and 7 from J; bases not matched to a gene: 7. The CDR3 is 16 amino acids. Germline V gene lookup returns CDR1 MGHRA and CDR2 YSYEKL. The CDR3 DNA reads TGCGCCAGCAGCCAAGTCTGGACAGGTGGAAATTCACCCCTCCACTTT. Its protein is CASSQVWTGGNSPLHF.

The chain has TRBV15 and TRBJ2-1, with 10 nucleotides matching TRBD1. The germline V gene encodes CDR1 LNHNV and CDR2 YYDKDF (reference sequence). CDR3 length: 15 residues. J was trimmed by 7 bases and V by 6 bases; bases with no gene match: 9. Here the CDR3 reads CATRGRDRGRNEQFF. CDR3 sequence (DNA): TGTGCCACCAGGGGCCGGGACAGGGGACGGAATGAGCAGTTCTTC. Full variable domain (missing parts from reference TRBV15 and TRBJ2-1): DAMVIQNPRYQVTQFGKPVTLSCSQTLNHNVMYWYQQKSSQAPKLLFHYYDKDFNNEADTPDNFQSRRPNTSFCFLDIRSPGLGDTAMYLCATRGRDRGRNEQFFGPGTRLTVL.

This clone showed up just once. This rearrangement joins TRBV28 to TRBJ1-2, with TRBD1 as a possible D gene (5 bases). CDR1 is MDHEN and CDR2 is SYDVKM in the germline V gene. The CDR3 has 16 amino acids. Trimming stripped 2 bases from V and 2 bases from J, with 15 bases between. The CDR3 sequence is CASSLAGVAENYGYTF. The CDR3 region has the DNA TGTGCCAGCAGTTTAGCGGGGGTGGCAGAGAACTATGGCTACACCTTC.

The chain has TRBV7-9 and TRBJ1-2, with no clear D. The CDR3 contains 13 residues. Germline assignment: CDR1 SEHNR and CDR2 FQNEAQ (reference sequence). V gave up 5 bases and J gave up 8 bases, with 15 bases separating them. The CDR3 loop is CASSLGVSEGYTF. The CDR3 DNA reads as TGTGCCAGCAGCCTCGGGGTCTCTGAGGGCTACACCTTC.

CDR3 sequence: CASSSIALETQYF. CDR3 sequence (DNA): TGTGCCAGCAGCTCCATAGCGTTGGAGACCCAGTACTTC. This chain connects TRBV5-4 to TRBJ2-5, with D perhaps matching TRBD2 (5 bases). The germline V gene has CDR1 SGHNT and CDR2 YYREEE (reference sequence). The length of the CDR3 is 13 residues. V shed 3 bases and J shed 5 bases, with 11 bases lying between them.

V usage is TRBV7-2 and J usage is TRBJ2-1; 10 positions match TRBD2. The CDR3 covers 15 residues. CDR1 is SGHTA, CDR2 FQGNSA, per germline. The junction had 6 bases not matched to a gene; V was cut back by 5 bases and J by 5 bases. For the CDR3, the DNA is TGTGCCAGCAGCCTGGGACTAGCGAAGAACAATGAGCAGTTCTTC. Translation: CASSLGLAKNNEQFF.

This chain uses TRBV28 with TRBJ2-7; 8 bases are a match to TRBD2. Germline-derived CDR1 and CDR2 are MDHEN and SYDVKM. V gave up 5 bases and J gave up 2 bases; unmatched junction bases: 8. CDR3 size: 15 residues. The chain's CDR3 is CASSPGGRGTYEQYF. The CDR3 DNA reads TGTGCCAGCAGTCCGGGAGGGCGGGGGACCTACGAGCAGTACTTC.

The chain is built from TRBV7-2 and TRBJ1-2, with TRBD1 matching over 11 bases. Germline assignment: CDR1 SGHTA and CDR2 FQGNSA. V dropped 7 bases and J dropped 7; count of bases not matched to a gene: 8. The CDR3 runs 14 residues. CDR3 in DNA: TGTGCCAGCAACTACGGACAGGGGGCGGGTGGCTACACCTTC. Encoded protein: CASNYGQGAGGYTF.

Comments on this clone: At the DNA level, this CDR3 is encoded by other sequences in the same sample as well. The chain has TRBV5-1 and TRBJ2-1; 10 positions agree with TRBD1. The germline V gene encodes CDR1 SGHRS and CDR2 YFSETQ. The CDR3 runs 14 residues. With 0 bases clipped from V and 7 bases from J, the junction kept 1 base outside the gene matches. CDR3 DNA: TGCGCCAGCAGCTTGGGACAGGGGGCTAATGAGCAGTTCTTC. Amino acids: CASSLGQGANEQFF.

The J gene is TRBJ2-7, the V gene TRBV28; 10 nucleotides agree with TRBD1. In germline, CDR1 is MDHEN, CDR2 SYDVKM. V lost 8 bases, J lost 5 bases, and 6 bases stayed unmatched. The CDR3 totals 13 residues. CDR3 loop: CASERDRGHEQYF. The CDR3 bases are TGTGCCAGCGAACGGGACAGGGGCCACGAGCAGTACTTC.

J is TRBJ1-6 and V is TRBV28, with a weak D call TRBD1 (5 bases). Germline V lookup: CDR1 MDHEN, CDR2 SYDVKM. This CDR3 comprises 12 residues. V was cut by 6 bases and J by 15 bases, with 15 bases left in between. For the CDR3, the DNA is TGTGCCAGCAGCCGGGGGAGAGGGGTCCTCCACTTT. Its protein is CASSRGRGVLHF.

V and J are TRBV18 and TRBJ1-4; 9 nucleotides line up with TRBD1. V shed 2 bases and J 5 bases; nucleotides not matched to a gene: 18. The V gene's germline CDR1 is KGHSH and CDR2 LQKENI. The CDR3 totals 20 residues. The CDR3 protein is CASSPKTPGQGIQGNEKLFF. The CDR3 coding sequence is TGTGCCAGCTCACCAAAAACACCGGGACAGGGTATACAAGGGAATGAAAAACTGTTTTTT.

The chain couples TRBV24-1 to TRBJ2-1; TRBD2 aligns across 11 bases. The CDR3 contains 15 residues. The J segment lost 7 bases and the V segment lost 7 bases, leaving 8 bases of the junction unmatched. The V gene's germline CDR1 is KGHDR and CDR2 SFDVKD. The CDR3: CATSLAGGPGNEQFF. CDR3 DNA: TGTGCCACCAGCTTAGCGGGAGGGCCGGGTAATGAGCAGTTCTTC.

The V call is TRBV30, the J call TRBJ1-1; D remains ambiguous. V lost 3 bases and J 0 bases, leaving 8 bases between the germline ends. Germline V gene sequence: CDR1 GTSNPN, CDR2 SVGIG (reference sequence). This CDR3 is built from 13 residues. This chain's CDR3 is CAWSRQMNTEAFF. The CDR3 coding sequence is TGTGCCTGGAGCCGACAAATGAACACTGAAGCTTTCTTT.

The chain links TRBV19 to TRBJ2-1; D is uncertain. This CDR3 has 15 residues. Germline CDR1 reads LNHDA; CDR2 reads SQIVND (reference sequence). Between the trimmed V and J ends, which lost 5 bases and 3 bases, there was a span of 14 bases. CDR3 in DNA: TGTGCCAGTAGTGGAGCTACTGGTTTCTACAATGAGCAGTTCTTC. Translation: CASSGATGFYNEQFF.

This chain uses TRBV5-1 with TRBJ2-7; D is unresolved. Deletions cut 0 bases from V and 2 bases from J, with 9 bases between. This CDR3 has 14 residues. Germline V gene data show CDR1 as SGHRS and CDR2 as YFSETQ. CDR3 protein: CASSLDDKTYEQYF. CDR3 nucleotides: TGCGCCAGCAGCTTGGACGACAAAACCTACGAGCAGTACTTC.

This clone was recorded only once. The chain links TRBV28 to TRBJ1-5; 10 nucleotides match TRBD1. The CDR3 is 15 residues long. Germline CDR1 and CDR2: MDHEN and SYDVKM. V shed 4 bases and J 6 bases; nucleotides not matched to a gene: 6. The CDR3 DNA reads as TGTGCCAGCAGTTCCGGGACAGGGGTCCGTCAGCCCCAGCATTTT. This codes for CASSSGTGVRQPQHF.

The V gene is TRBV21-1, the J gene TRBJ2-3; the table assigns TRBD2, which was not confirmed against the DNA. TRBV21-1 is deemed a pseudogene. The CDR3 consists of 16 residues. CDR3 residues: CASSRLTSGSSDTQYF. CDR3 DNA sequence: TGTGCCAGCAGCAGACTCACTAGCGGGAGCTCAGATACGCAGTATTTT.

This clone was seen a single time. The chain combines TRBV14 with TRBJ2-1; 7 bases are shared with TRBD2. V shed 2 bases, J shed 10 bases, and the junction held 11 bases outside the gene matches. CDR3 size: 15 residues. Germline V gives CDR1 SGHDN, CDR2 FVKESK. The CDR3 nucleotides read TGTGCCAGCAGCCAACTAGCGGAGTACTTTCGGGAGCAGTTCTTC. This gives the protein CASSQLAEYFREQFF.

J is TRBJ1-5 and V is TRBV5-1; 9 nucleotides line up with TRBD1. J lost 8 bases, V lost 1 base, and 7 bases had no gene match. The CDR3 spans 15 residues. Looked up from germline, CDR1 is SGHRS and CDR2 is YFSETQ. The CDR3 region has the DNA TGCGCCAGCAGCTTGCCGGGACAGGGTGGGAAGCCCCAGCATTTT. Its translation is CASSLPGQGGKPQHF.

V is TRBV7-9 and J is TRBJ1-2, with 7 nucleotides matching TRBD1. The CDR3 extends over 15 amino acids. The trim removed 4 bases at V and 7 bases at J, leaving 12 bases unmatched. Germline CDR1 SEHNR, CDR2 FQNEAQ (reference sequence). The CDR3 region is CASSSPDRDGGGYTF. The CDR3 nucleotides are TGTGCCAGCAGCTCCCCCGACAGGGACGGCGGTGGCTACACCTTC.

In its sample, this clone was seen once. The chain is built from TRBV6-4 and TRBJ2-3, with D hard to call. The germline CDR1 and CDR2 sequences are MRHNA and SNTAGT. The germline V and J ends were trimmed by 4 bases and 0 bases, with 8 bases remaining between them. The CDR3 length is 14 residues. CDR3 region: CASSGGSSTDTQYF. Written as DNA, the CDR3 is TGTGCCAGCAGTGGAGGTTCTAGCACAGATACGCAGTATTTT.

The V and J genes are TRBV6-4 and TRBJ2-1; D is perhaps TRBD2 (6 bases). Per germline, CDR1 MRHNA and CDR2 SNTAGT. This CDR3 is 11 amino acids long. Trimming took off 6 bases at V and 9 bases at J, with 9 bases between the two ends. CDR3 residues: CASSGSGEQFF. In DNA form, the CDR3 reads TGTGCCAGCAGCGGGAGTGGTGAGCAGTTCTTC.

This chain uses TRBV11-2 with TRBJ2-3; 7 nucleotides align to TRBD2. CDR1 is SGHAT and CDR2 is FQNNGV in the germline V gene. Germline trimming cut 3 bases from V and 8 bases from J; bases unmatched to any gene: 2. The CDR3 consists of 12 residues. CDR3 sequence (DNA): TGTGCCAGCAGCTTCTGGGGGGGTACGCAGTATTTT. The encoded protein is CASSFWGGTQYF.

This clone was recorded once. The chain uses TRBV3-1 (or the pseudogene TRBV3-2) and TRBJ2-7; D is unresolved. Germline-derived CDR1 and CDR2 are LGHDT and YNNKEL (reference sequence). The V end was cut by 1 base, the J end by 3 bases, with 7 bases between. This CDR3 spans 13 amino acids. The CDR3 nucleotides read TGTGCCAGCAGCCAAGGAAACGGCTACGAGCAGTACTTC. It codes for CASSQGNGYEQYF.